The TCR beta chain described here comes from a study of cytomegalovirus exposure and HLA in healthy donors. V lost 2 bases and J lost 0, with 7 bases in between. The CDR3 runs 14 residues. The V gene's germline CDR1 is LNHDA and CDR2 SQIVND (reference sequence). It was with 60 Vbeta and 13 Jbeta primers that the PCR ran. The repertoire was sequenced with immunoSEQ multiplex PCR; TCRdb's copy has only in-frame clones and lacks some. The table lists 250,000 to 350,000 clones, about 87% of them singletons, with approximately 2% in the top ten. V gene TRBV19 combines with J gene TRBJ1-1; D may be TRBD1 (6 bases). The sequence was collected from a woman aged 18-29 years in good health and CMV-seronegative. Source material: PBMCs. The CDR3 region is CASSIQGMNTEAFF. The CDR3 DNA sequence: TGTGCCAGTAGTATACAGGGGATGAACACTGAAGCTTTCTTT.